This T cell receptor (beta chain) derives from a study of shared clonotypes between healthy human individuals. For unsorted PBMC, approximately 300 ng DNA per replicate equaled tens of thousands of T cell genomes. Method: immunoSEQ multiplex PCR; TCRdb's copy keeps in-frame clones and lacks some. The top ten hold over 10% of the sample, which has about 510,000 clones, 75% to 85% seen once. CDR3 length: 16 residues. Germline V gives CDR1 LNHDA, CDR2 SQIVND (reference sequence). With 1 base clipped from V and 2 bases from J, the junction kept 4 bases outside the gene matches. This TCR was sampled from a woman aged 40-49 years in good health. Some clones in this sample may be carry-over from other donors' samples. The sequenced sample was PBMCs. The chain couples TRBV19 to TRBJ2-1; 8 nucleotides agree with TRBD1. Written as DNA, the CDR3 is TGTGCCAGTAGTATAGGGGCAGGGGGCGCCTACAATGAGCAGTTCTTC. This gives the protein CASSIGAGGAYNEQFF.